The present TCR beta chain was sequenced within a study of neurological immune-mediated disorders (dated 2019 in TCRdb). For the study in its entirety: The study compared peripheral blood TCR-beta repertoires of HTLV-I-associated myelopathy (HAM/TSP) patients, multiple sclerosis patients and healthy controls using UMI-based sequencing. The 100 to 110 TCR-beta libraries covered PBMC samples along with longitudinal samples, technical triplicates, and paired sorted CD4+ and CD8+ T-cell subsets. The cohort comprised 65 to 75 subjects: 15 or so HAM/TSP patients, approximately 34 multiple sclerosis patients and around 20 healthy controls. Longitudinal HAM/TSP donors and healthy donors each had 3 time-points at intervals of about 3-40 months. Study-level results and caveats: Expanded clones from different subjects shared no identical CDR3 amino acid sequences, which suggests that TCR-beta repertoires were private in all groups. TCR clonal expansion was greatest in HAM/TSP patients and smallest in MS patients, who ranked below even healthy controls.

V loses 6 bases at its end and J loses 0 bases; junction bases beyond the gene matches: 13. Looking up the germline V gene yields CDR1 MDHEN and CDR2 SYDVKM. The CDR3 sequence holds 18 residues, the cysteine and phenylalanine included. The DNA shown is the 54-base CDR3, in frame from base 1. cDNA was synthesized by template-switch 5'RACE using a primer carrying a 10-nucleotide random unique molecular identifier by which each TCR transcript was tagged. Over 160 million TCR-beta sequences, covering 15-18 subjects, were produced in each sequencing run. Total RNA was extracted with the RNeasy kit. The KAPA Real-time Library Amplification kit was used to amplify TCR-beta VDJ regions with primers targeting the TCR constant region and the 5'RACE anchor. A first PCR added sample indexes and Illumina adaptors, and a second PCR then raised library yield. After Ampure bead purification, the TCR product of roughly 650 bp was size-selected on a 2% E-gel SizeSelection system. Before pooling, library quality was assessed on a Bioanalyzer, concentration was determined with Qubit, and library quantification was performed with the Kapa Library Quantification kit. An Illumina HiSeq 2500 was used to sequence the libraries paired-end at 2 x 150 bp. To increase sequence diversity, roughly 24-31% phiX was spiked into each library pool. Per the authors' processing: Quality-filtered reads were processed with the UMI-based MiGEC pipeline, and over 90% of raw TCR sequences were removed by the MiGEC pipeline during error correction. IMGT germline references were used for alignment of VDJ genes, and clonotypes were defined by a unique CDR3 amino acid sequence together with V-J genes. VDJtools evaluated clonal expansion, Shannon diversity and CDR3 relatedness (CalcPairwiseDistances, ClusterSamples); CLCbio workbench built phylogenetic trees. Expanded clones were defined as having at least 8 unique UMIs, based on coefficient-of-variation modelling across technical triplicates. TCRdb trimmed the raw reads at Q25, called clones with MiXCR and kept productive beta chains. Entries that share a CDR3 protein sequence are merged under the most common genes and DNA. The V and J calls and clone size are TCRdb's, not the authors'. Present in this sample are about 60,000 distinct CDR3 sequences, roughly 9.7% of which were seen just once. Of the sample, 9.5% to 15% falls within the top ten clones.

The intended sense of this specimen's time point label: longitudinal time-point 2. Healthy controls were blood bank volunteers in Maryland, USA. For the unsorted PBMC libraries, 2 million PBMCs were stored in RNAlater at -80 degrees C until RNA extraction and were used to generate the libraries. Peripheral blood underwent Ficoll-Hypaque density gradient centrifugation to isolate PBMCs, which were then cryopreserved in liquid nitrogen. This clonotype was counted at least ten times. This receptor's antigen is unknown. No much larger clone exists at a distance of one base, and base qualities are not known.

The sample was PBMCs. This clonotype was sampled from a man aged 25-45 years in good health. This sequence uses TRBV28 and TRBJ2-7, and 11 junctional nucleotides match TRBD2. This receptor has the CDR3 CASSPPPLAGGRSYEQYF. The sequenced DNA is TGTGCCAGCAGCCCTCCCCCTCTAGCGGGAGGCCGCTCCTACGAGCAGTACTTC.